A single sample gave rise to the 22 T cell receptor beta chains below, sequenced in a study of shared clonotypes between healthy human individuals. The assay was immunoSEQ multiplex PCR, and TCRdb's table has in-frame clones only and misses some. Of more than 2,000,000 clones listed, over 85% are singletons. Sequenced: naive CD4+ T cells from PBMCs. Subset here: CD45RA+ positively selected. These TCRs come from a man aged 18 to 30 in good health. Some clones in this sample may be carry-over from other donors' samples.

The chain combines TRBV28 with TRBJ2-7, with D uncertain. Germline values: CDR1 MDHEN, CDR2 SYDVKM. V lost 3 bases, J lost 3 bases, and 15 bases lay in between. The CDR3 totals 15 residues. CDR3 sequence reads: CASSFVRVGNYEQYF. DNA of the CDR3: TGTGCCAGCAGTTTCGTTAGGGTAGGGAACTACGAGCAGTACTTC.

This chain joins TRBV9 and TRBJ1-3; a weak D match, TRBD1 (6 bases). The CDR3 extends over 16 amino acids. Germline V gene lookup returns CDR1 SGDLS and CDR2 YYNGEE. V was trimmed by 4 bases and J by 0 bases, leaving 14 bases between them. For the CDR3, the DNA is TGTGCCAGCAGCCATGGACAGCCGAGCTCTGGAAACACCATATATTTT. Its translation is CASSHGQPSSGNTIYF.

This chain connects TRBV30 to TRBJ2-7; the match to TRBD1 covers 7 bases. Per the germline V gene, CDR1 is GTSNPN and CDR2 is SVGIG (reference sequence). This CDR3 has 15 residues. V lost 4 bases and J lost 2; bases outside the gene matches: 11. CDR3 region: CAWNPTTGRTYEQYF. As DNA, the CDR3 is TGTGCCTGGAACCCGACGACAGGGCGGACCTACGAGCAGTACTTC.

The V gene is TRBV28, the J gene TRBJ2-3, with 8 bases aligning to TRBD2. V dropped 6 bases and J dropped 5; count of bases not matched to a gene: 13. The CDR3 contains 16 residues. CDR1 and CDR2 from the germline V gene are MDHEN and SYDVKM. CDR3 in amino acids: CASSFGGAGEGDTQYF. CDR3 DNA: TGTGCCAGCAGCTTCGGGGGGGCAGGGGAAGGAGATACGCAGTATTTT.

This chain uses TRBV30 with TRBJ1-4, with D maybe TRBD1 (6 bases). With 5 bases removed from V and 5 bases from J, the gap between germline ends came to 12 bases. Germline CDR1 GTSNPN, CDR2 SVGIG (reference sequence). The CDR3 sequence is 13 residues long. CDR3 DNA: TGTGCCTGGGGCCGGGACACAAATGAAAAACTGTTTTTT. It codes for CAWGRDTNEKLFF.

Only one count was recorded for this clone. The CDR3 DNA reads TGCGCCAGCAGCTGGGGACAGGGATACTACACCTTC. This codes for CASSWGQGYYTF. The chain employs TRBV5-1 and TRBJ1-2, with 9 nucleotides matching TRBD1. The CDR3 contains 12 residues. The J segment lost 10 bases and the V segment lost 3 bases, leaving 4 bases of the junction unmatched. Germline V gene lookup returns CDR1 SGHRS and CDR2 YFSETQ.

This sequence joins TRBV27 and TRBJ2-4; TRBD1 aligns across 7 bases. Trimming cost V 8 bases and J 2 bases; bases outside gene matches: 6. Germline CDR1 and CDR2: MNHEY and SMNVEV (reference sequence). This CDR3 is built from 14 residues. The CDR3 is CASRAGGTKNIQYF. For the CDR3, the DNA is TGTGCCAGCCGTGCAGGGGGTACCAAAAACATTCAGTACTTC.

The rearrangement links TRBV14 to TRBJ2-5; D may be TRBD1 or TRBD2 (5 bases each). This CDR3 is built from 13 residues. Looked up from germline, CDR1 is SGHDN and CDR2 is FVKESK. V lost 4 bases, J lost 5 bases, and 11 bases lay in between. DNA of the CDR3: TGTGCCAGCAGCCGAGGGGAGCGGGAGACCCAGTACTTC. It codes for CASSRGERETQYF.

The count of this clone is one. This sample includes further DNA sequences coding for the same CDR3. This chain connects TRBV9 to TRBJ2-5; 8 nucleotides agree with TRBD2. Trimming took 0 bases from V and 5 from J; bases not matched to a gene: 3. The CDR3 length is 14 residues. Germline lookup yields CDR1 SGDLS and CDR2 YYNGEE. CDR3 sequence (DNA): TGTGCCAGCAGCGTAGTTGCGGGAGGTGAGACCCAGTACTTC. Translating gives CASSVVAGGETQYF. Full variable domain (rest looked up from reference TRBV9 and TRBJ2-5): DSGVTQTPKHLITATGQRVTLRCSPRSGDLSVYWYQQSLDQGLQFLIQYYNGEERAKGNILERFSAQQFPDLHSELNLSSLELGDSALYFCASSVVAGGETQYFGPGTRLLVL.

V gene TRBV14 combines with J gene TRBJ2-3; tentative D call: TRBD2 (6 bases). CDR3 length: 14 amino acids. Germline V lookup: CDR1 SGHDN, CDR2 FVKESK. The V end lost 4 bases, the J end lost 5 bases, and 13 bases lay between the germline ends. The CDR3 region is CASSRRGTLDTQYF. The DNA for the CDR3 is TGTGCCAGCAGCCGCCGGGGGACTTTAGATACGCAGTATTTT.

The chain employs TRBV4-2 and TRBJ2-5, with D perhaps TRBD1 (6 bases). The germline CDR1 and CDR2 sequences are LGHNA and YNFKEQ. This CDR3 comprises 15 residues. The V end was cut by 4 bases, the J end by 5 bases, with 17 bases between. The CDR3 is CASSPSIQGSETQYF. The CDR3 nucleotides read TGTGCCAGCAGCCCCTCAATACAGGGTTCGGAGACCCAGTACTTC.

The V gene is TRBV7-2, the J gene TRBJ1-5; D uncertain. Germline V gives CDR1 SGHTA, CDR2 FQGNSA. The CDR3 sequence is 13 residues long. Trimming cost V 4 bases and J 0 bases, with 4 bases left between them. The CDR3 is CASSSSSNQPQHF. DNA for the CDR3: TGTGCCAGCAGCTCTTCTAGCAATCAGCCCCAGCATTTT.

This clone appeared a single time. V usage is TRBV2 and J usage is TRBJ1-2; TRBD1 agrees at 9 bases. J gave up 5 bases and V 3 bases, and 10 bases lay outside the gene matches. The germline V gene has CDR1 SNHLY and CDR2 FYNNEI. The CDR3 runs 16 residues. Here the CDR3 reads CASSDRTGGHGYGYTF. CDR3 bases: TGTGCCAGCAGTGACCGTACAGGGGGCCATGGGTATGGCTACACCTTC.

The gene calls are TRBV19 and TRBJ1-1; no definite D call. V dropped 0 bases and J dropped 4 bases, with 9 bases sitting between them. The CDR3 covers 14 residues. Per germline, CDR1 LNHDA and CDR2 SQIVND (reference sequence). In DNA, the CDR3 is TGTGCCAGTAGTATAGAAAGGGAGAGCACTGAAGCTTTCTTT. It translates to CASSIERESTEAFF.

The gene calls are TRBV5-1 and TRBJ1-3, with TRBD1 matching 9 bases. Germline CDR1 and CDR2: SGHRS and YFSETQ. J lost 6 bases, V lost 4 bases, and 17 bases had no gene match. This CDR3 region has 18 residues. CDR3 residues: CASSPGQGLQGRENTIYF. CDR3 coding DNA: TGCGCCAGCAGCCCAGGACAGGGGCTGCAGGGGCGAGAAAACACCATATATTTT.

This sequence joins TRBV28 and TRBJ2-4, with D possibly matching TRBD1 (6 bases). Germline assignment: CDR1 MDHEN and CDR2 SYDVKM. The CDR3 has 13 residues. The V end was cut by 6 bases, the J end by 2 bases, with 8 bases between. CDR3 region: CASRDSSKNIQYF. As DNA, the CDR3 is TGTGCCAGCAGGGACAGCTCCAAAAACATTCAGTACTTC.

The chain is built from TRBV9 and TRBJ1-1; TRBD1 is a possible D gene (5 bases). The CDR3 contains 14 residues. V lost 3 bases and J 6 bases, leaving 15 bases between the germline ends. The germline V gene encodes CDR1 SGDLS and CDR2 YYNGEE. In nucleotides, the CDR3 is TGTGCCAGCAGCGCCGGTTGGGGGGTGGCTGAAGCTTTCTTT. Translating gives CASSAGWGVAEAFF.

The V gene is TRBV7-9, the J gene TRBJ2-5; no definite D call. Germline values: CDR1 SEHNR, CDR2 FQNEAQ (reference sequence). The CDR3 runs 19 residues. The germline V and J ends were trimmed by 3 bases and 1 base, with 24 bases remaining between them. The CDR3 DNA sequence: TGTGCCAGCAGCTTTTATAGTTTGCTCCGCGCTAACTCCCAAGAGACCCAGTACTTC. This encodes CASSFYSLLRANSQETQYF.

The chain carries TRBV28 and TRBJ1-1; D may be TRBD1 (5 bases). The CDR3 has 14 residues. The V end lost 3 bases, the J end lost 1 base, and 9 bases lay between the germline ends. Per the germline V gene, CDR1 is MDHEN and CDR2 is SYDVKM. The CDR3 sequence: CASSLGQSNTEAFF. The CDR3 DNA reads TGTGCCAGCAGTTTGGGGCAGTCGAACACTGAAGCTTTCTTT.

As to this clone: The sample carries other DNA sequences with the same CDR3. CDR3 loop: CASSLGQPNTGELFF. In DNA, the CDR3 is TGCGCCAGCAGCTTAGGACAGCCTAACACCGGGGAGCTGTTTTTT. J is TRBJ2-2 and V is TRBV5-1, with D perhaps TRBD1 (6 bases). The V gene's germline CDR1 is SGHRS and CDR2 YFSETQ. V lost 2 bases, J lost 2 bases, and 10 bases lay in between. The CDR3 extends over 15 amino acids.

This chain links TRBV5-4 with TRBJ2-1; 9 nucleotides match TRBD2. The CDR3 is made up of 14 amino acids. With 4 bases clipped from V and 8 bases from J, the junction kept 7 bases outside the gene matches. Germline values: CDR1 SGHNT, CDR2 YYREEE (reference sequence). As DNA, the CDR3 is TGTGCCAGCAGCGGGGGACTAGCACTCGATGAGCAGTTCTTC. Its translation: CASSGGLALDEQFF. Using reference TRBV5-4 and TRBJ2-1 for the parts outside the CDR3, the full variable domain is ETGVTQSPTHLIKTRGQQVTLRCSSQSGHNTVSWYQQALGQGPQFIFQYYREEENGRGNFPPRFSGLQFPNYSSELNVNALELDDSALYLCASSGGLALDEQFFGPGTRLTVL.

In this sample, this clone turned up once. This sequence joins TRBV6-1 and TRBJ1-2; TRBD1 matches at 8 bases. Looked up from germline, CDR1 is MNHNS and CDR2 is SASEGT. The CDR3 sequence is 15 residues long. Losses at the gene ends were 4 bases for V and 4 bases for J; bases not matched to a gene: 8. The CDR3 sequence: CASSVGTGFGYGYTF. The CDR3 DNA sequence: TGTGCCAGCAGTGTAGGGACAGGCTTTGGCTATGGCTACACCTTC.